Shown below are 2 T cell receptor beta chains from a single sample sequenced in a study of molecular identifiers for immune sequencing clone quantification. TCRdb re-analysed the PCR reads in MiXCR, keeping a single row per CDR3 protein. The sample lists a few hundred thousand distinct CDR3 sequences, roughly 23% seen once, with 0.7% to 1% in the top ten. Source material: naive CD8+ T cells from blood, with Jurkat cell RNA spiked in. Sample subset: FACS-sorted CD8+CD4-CCR7+CD45RA+ naive T cells. The receptors were gathered from a human donor in good health. Some libraries in this study had Jurkat cell RNA spiked in.

V is TRBV11-2 and J is TRBJ2-1; 7 positions agree with TRBD2. The J segment lost 3 bases and the V segment lost 1 base, leaving 0 bases of the junction unmatched. In germline, CDR1 is SGHAT, CDR2 FQNNGV. CDR3 length equals 14 residues. As DNA, the CDR3 is TGTGCCAGCAGCTTAGTAGCGGGCTACAATGAGCAGTTCTTC. Translation: CASSLVAGYNEQFF.

V and J are TRBV27 and TRBJ1-5, with a tentative D call TRBD1 (5 bases). This CDR3 has 16 amino acids. V was shortened by 6 bases and J by 7 bases, with 22 bases between the two germline ends. Germline V lookup: CDR1 MNHEY, CDR2 SMNVEV (reference sequence). CDR3 bases: TGTGCCAGCAGCGCCTTCCGGGACCTTACCCACCAGCCCCAGCATTTT. Translated: CASSAFRDLTHQPQHF.